These 17 T cell receptor beta chains came from one sample sequenced in a study of CD8 T cells in Susac syndrome. RNA, at about 0.5 to 1 ug, was reverse transcribed with random hexamers. TCRdb called the immunoSEQ multiplex PCR reads again in MiXCR, with one record for every CDR3 protein. The sample carries some 70,000 distinct CDR3 sequences, approximately 94% recorded once. Sequences were obtained from CD8+ T cells from PBMCs. These receptors originate from a human donor with multiple sclerosis.

The CDR3 reads CASSLGTVSYEQYF. The CDR3 region has the DNA TGTGCCAGCAGCTTGGGGACAGTCTCCTACGAGCAGTACTTC. The chain carries TRBV5-4 and TRBJ2-7; possibly TRBD1 for D (6 bases). This CDR3 is 14 amino acids long. V dropped 0 bases and J dropped 0 bases, with 7 bases sitting between them. Germline lookup yields CDR1 SGHNT and CDR2 YYREEE (reference sequence).

The chain is built from TRBV30 and TRBJ1-1; no reliable D call. Trimming cost V 0 bases and J 1 base, with 6 bases left between them. Germline V gene sequence: CDR1 GTSNPN, CDR2 SVGIG (reference sequence). This CDR3 region has 13 residues. The CDR3 DNA reads TGTGCCTGGAGTGTACTGCAGAACACTGAAGCTTTCTTT. Amino acids: CAWSVLQNTEAFF.

This chain links TRBV29-1 with TRBJ1-1; 8 nucleotides line up with TRBD1. This CDR3 has 14 residues. The germline CDR1 and CDR2 sequences are SQVTM and ANQGSEA. V gave up 7 bases and J gave up 0 bases; unmatched junction bases: 7. CDR3 nucleotides: TGCAGCGCCTCCAGGACAGGGCTGAACACTGAAGCTTTCTTT. Its protein is CSASRTGLNTEAFF. Looking up the rest from reference TRBV29-1 and TRBJ1-1 gives the full variable domain: SAVISQKPSRDICQRGTSLTIQCQVDSQVTMMFWYRQQPGQSLTLIATANQGSEATYESGFVIDKFPISRPNLTFSTLTVSNMSPEDSSIYLCSASRTGLNTEAFFGQGTRLTVV.

The J gene is TRBJ1-2, the V gene TRBV12-3 or TRBV12-4; D perhaps matches TRBD1 (5 bases). V was clipped by 3 bases and J by 0 bases, with 26 bases between them. The CDR3 spans 20 residues. The CDR3 reads CASSFQEDTVGTETNYGYTF. The CDR3 region has the DNA TGTGCCAGCAGTTTTCAGGAGGACACCGTGGGGACGGAGACTAACTATGGCTACACCTTC.

This clonotype was seen only once. The gene calls are TRBV4-1 and TRBJ2-1, with D maybe TRBD2 (5 bases). The germline V gene encodes CDR1 MGHRA and CDR2 YSYEKL. Trimming removed 0 bases at V and 7 bases at J, with 10 bases between. The CDR3 has 14 residues. This CDR3 reads CASSQDRTSNEQFF. Here the CDR3 DNA reads TGCGCCAGCAGCCAAGATCGCACTAGTAATGAGCAGTTCTTC.

The chain's CDR3 is CSVELDRDYGYTF. The CDR3 DNA follows: TGCAGCGTTGAGCTCGACAGGGACTATGGCTACACCTTC. V gene TRBV29-1 combines with J gene TRBJ1-2; 7 nucleotides match TRBD1. CDR3 size: 13 residues. The trim removed 3 bases at V and 3 bases at J, leaving 4 bases unmatched. Germline CDR1 and CDR2: SQVTM and ANQGSEA.

As DNA, the CDR3 is TGTGCCAGCAAGTCTTTCGGCTTACCGACAGGGCAAGAGACCCAGTACTTC. Protein: CASKSFGLPTGQETQYF. The chain employs TRBV2 and TRBJ2-5, with 7 bases lining up with TRBD1. V was pared by 7 bases and J by 2 bases, with 16 bases of the junction left unmatched. This CDR3 region has 17 residues. Per germline, CDR1 SNHLY and CDR2 FYNNEI. Supplemented by reference TRBV2 and TRBJ2-5, the full variable domain reads EPEVTQTPSHQVTQMGQEVILRCVPISNHLYFYWYRQILGQKVEFLVSFYNNEISEKSEIFDDQFSVERPDGSNFTLKIRSTKLEDSAMYFCASKSFGLPTGQETQYFGPGTRLLVL.

This clonotype was detected once. This chain uses TRBV27 with TRBJ2-1; TRBD1 matches at 7 bases. The trim removed 8 bases at V and 0 bases at J, leaving 7 bases unmatched. Germline V CDR1 and CDR2: MNHEY, SMNVEV (reference sequence). There are 15 residues in the CDR3. The CDR3 region is CASQAGGYSYNEQFF. CDR3 nucleotide sequence: TGTGCCAGCCAGGCAGGGGGATACTCCTACAATGAGCAGTTCTTC.

The rearrangement uses TRBV6-4 and TRBJ1-5; D perhaps matches TRBD1 (5 bases). Germline V gene lookup returns CDR1 MRHNA and CDR2 SNTAGT. CDR3 length: 13 amino acids. V dropped 7 bases and J dropped 4 bases, with 11 bases sitting between them. The CDR3 DNA reads TGTGCCAGCACGGCGCGGACAAATCAGCCCCAGCATTTT. Encoded protein: CASTARTNQPQHF.

The chain carries TRBV7-9 and TRBJ1-1, with TRBD1 matching over 7 bases. V gave up 5 bases and J gave up 4 bases; unmatched junction bases: 7. Germline V CDR1 and CDR2: SEHNR, FQNEAQ (reference sequence). There are 14 residues in the CDR3. CDR3 DNA: TGTGCCAGCAGCCACACAGGGGAGGGCACTGAAGCTTTCTTT. Encoded protein: CASSHTGEGTEAFF.

This clonotype appeared a single time. The J gene is TRBJ1-1, the V gene TRBV20-1; no definite D call. Germline V gene lookup returns CDR1 DFQATT and CDR2 SNEGSKA (reference sequence). This CDR3 comprises 15 residues. Trimming left V 0 bases short and J 3 bases short, with 14 bases between. The CDR3 protein is CSARDPGGGHTEAFF. The CDR3 DNA reads TGCAGTGCTAGAGATCCCGGTGGAGGTCACACTGAAGCTTTCTTT.

V usage is TRBV29-1 and J usage is TRBJ1-1; D is unclear. Germline values: CDR1 SQVTM, CDR2 ANQGSEA. The CDR3 runs 18 residues. Trimming shortened V by 1 base and J by 14 bases, and 35 bases separated the two germline ends. The CDR3 reads CSVEGTEQRDMNTEGPFF. The CDR3 coding sequence is TGCAGCGTTGAAGGGACGGAGCAGCGGGATATGAACACTGAAGGACCCTTCTTT.

This clonotype has a single count. V and J are TRBV29-1 and TRBJ1-2, with D uncertain. CDR1 and CDR2 from the germline V gene are SQVTM and ANQGSEA. The CDR3 extends over 15 amino acids. Between the trimmed V and J ends, which lost 3 bases and 0 bases, there was a span of 14 bases. The CDR3 sequence is CSVDATAQPNYGYTF. The CDR3 DNA sequence: TGCAGCGTTGATGCGACCGCTCAACCTAACTATGGCTACACCTTC.

CDR3 in DNA: TGTGCCAGCAGCCAGACTCCAACGGGGGAGCAGTACTTC. Encoded protein: CASSQTPTGEQYF. The chain uses TRBV7-9 and TRBJ2-7, with D possibly being TRBD2 (5 bases). Germline V gives CDR1 SEHNR, CDR2 FQNEAQ (reference sequence). The V end lost 5 bases, the J end lost 7 bases, and 15 bases lay between the germline ends. The CDR3 length is 13 residues.

The chain recombines TRBV28 with TRBJ1-5, with D uncertain. Trimming pared 8 bases from V and 7 bases from J, leaving 15 bases between. The V gene's germline CDR1 is MDHEN and CDR2 SYDVKM. This CDR3 region has 13 residues. This CDR3 reads CASSDLAPQPQHF. CDR3 bases: TGTGCCAGCTCCGACCTCGCCCCCCAGCCCCAGCATTTT.

The V call is TRBV29-1, the J call TRBJ1-2, with no clear D. The CDR3 has 12 amino acids. CDR1 and CDR2 (germline): SQVTM, ANQGSEA. V was pared by 4 bases and J by 3 bases, with 9 bases between. The CDR3 here is CSVVLADYGYTF. For the CDR3, the DNA is TGCAGCGTTGTTCTCGCGGACTATGGCTACACCTTC.

The chain uses TRBV13 and TRBJ2-7; weak D call: TRBD1 (5 bases). The CDR3 totals 13 residues. Germline V gene lookup returns CDR1 PRHDT and CDR2 FYEKMQ (reference sequence). Trimming pared 0 bases from V and 7 bases from J, leaving 10 bases between. The CDR3 nucleotides read TGTGCCAGCAGCTTAGGAGGGGTGAGAGAGCAGTACTTC. Its protein is CASSLGGVREQYF.